This T cell receptor (beta chain) was captured by sequencing in a study of blood T cell repertoires in COVID-19. Only in-frame clones appear in the TCRdb table, and some are missing; sequencing was by immunoSEQ multiplex PCR. Of about 170,000 clones listed, more than 70% are singletons. Germline V CDR1 and CDR2: SGHRS, YFSETQ. V shed 4 bases, J shed 5 bases, and the junction held 6 bases outside the gene matches. This CDR3 is built from 15 residues. This TCR came from an elderly woman with active or convalescent COVID-19. The V gene is TRBV5-1, the J gene TRBJ2-1, with 10 nucleotides matching TRBD2. What was sequenced was peripheral blood. The chain's CDR3 is CASSPSGSSHNEQFF. CDR3 DNA sequence: TGCGCCAGCAGCCCTAGCGGGAGTTCCCACAATGAGCAGTTCTTC.